The 8 T cell receptor beta chains reported below all come from one sample, sequenced in a study of shared clonotypes between healthy human individuals. Clones were read by immunoSEQ multiplex PCR, and TCRdb kept only the in-frame ones, dropping some. The sample includes 2 million to 3 million clones, 90% to 95% seen only once; the top ten take about 0.34%. The sample taken for sequencing was naive CD4+ T cells from PBMCs. Subset indicated: CD45RA+ positively selected. Receptors originate from a young man in good health. Some clones in this sample may be carry-over from other donors' samples.

The chain uses TRBV4-2 and TRBJ2-6, with TRBD2 identical over 14 bases. Trimming took 4 bases from V and 0 from J; bases not matched to a gene: 5. CDR3 size: 19 residues. Germline V gene lookup returns CDR1 LGHNA and CDR2 YNFKEQ. CDR3 sequence (DNA): TGTGCCAGCAGCCTGAGGACTAGCGGGAGGCCCTCTGGGGCCAACGTCCTGACTTTC. It encodes CASSLRTSGRPSGANVLTF.

V usage is TRBV2 and J usage is TRBJ2-7; D gene ambiguous. CDR1 SNHLY and CDR2 FYNNEI come from the germline V gene. V was clipped by 2 bases and J by 0 bases, with 11 bases between them. The CDR3 spans 15 residues. CDR3 protein: CASSERWQFSYEQYF. The CDR3 DNA reads TGTGCCAGCAGTGAACGTTGGCAGTTCTCCTACGAGCAGTACTTC.

V is TRBV10-2 and J is TRBJ2-2, with D possibly TRBD2 on 6 matching bases. CDR3 length equals 14 residues. Trimming pared 7 bases from V and 9 bases from J, leaving 18 bases between. Per germline, CDR1 WSHSY and CDR2 SAAADI. CDR3 sequence reads: CASTQVGGVRELFF. The CDR3 DNA is TGCGCCAGCACCCAGGTGGGAGGAGTGAGGGAGCTGTTTTTT.

The V call is TRBV6-5, the J call TRBJ2-2; 7 positions match TRBD1. CDR3 length equals 15 residues. Germline V gene data show CDR1 as MNHEY and CDR2 as SVGAGI. With V trimmed by 2 bases and J by 3 bases, 3 bases remained unmatched. CDR3 residues: CASSYDRVDTGELFF. Here the CDR3 DNA reads TGTGCCAGCAGTTACGACAGGGTTGACACCGGGGAGCTGTTTTTT.

As regards this clone: Distinct nucleotide sequences in the sample also encode this CDR3. J is TRBJ1-1 and V is TRBV19; D call uncertain. Trimming cost V 3 bases and J 3 bases, with 5 bases left between them. This CDR3 spans 12 amino acids. CDR1 and CDR2 from the germline V gene are LNHDA and SQIVND (reference sequence). This CDR3 reads CASSIQDTEAFF. CDR3 DNA: TGTGCCAGTAGTATTCAAGACACTGAAGCTTTCTTT.

The chain carries TRBV5-4 and TRBJ1-6, with 7 positions matching TRBD1. The germline V gene encodes CDR1 SGHNT and CDR2 YYREEE (reference sequence). V gave up 3 bases and J gave up 5 bases; unmatched junction bases: 5. This CDR3 is built from 15 residues. Here the CDR3 reads CASSYHRGDNSPLHF. The CDR3 DNA reads as TGTGCCAGCAGCTATCACAGGGGTGATAATTCACCCCTCCACTTT.

CDR3: CASSLVGDGGETQYF. The DNA of the CDR3 is TGCGCCAGCAGCTTGGTCGGGGACGGAGGTGAGACCCAGTACTTC. The gene calls are TRBV5-1 and TRBJ2-5; TRBD1 or TRBD2 may be the D gene (5 bases each). The CDR3 contains 15 residues. The V end was cut by 0 bases, the J end by 5 bases, with 14 bases between. The germline CDR1 and CDR2 sequences are SGHRS and YFSETQ.

The chain links TRBV5-1 to TRBJ1-2; a weak D match, TRBD1 (5 bases). Trimming stripped 0 bases from V and 8 bases from J, with 11 bases between. From germline, CDR1 is SGHRS and CDR2 YFSETQ. The CDR3 is 13 residues long. The CDR3 protein is CASSLGQGMGYTF. CDR3 DNA: TGCGCCAGCAGCTTGGGGCAGGGAATGGGCTACACCTTC.